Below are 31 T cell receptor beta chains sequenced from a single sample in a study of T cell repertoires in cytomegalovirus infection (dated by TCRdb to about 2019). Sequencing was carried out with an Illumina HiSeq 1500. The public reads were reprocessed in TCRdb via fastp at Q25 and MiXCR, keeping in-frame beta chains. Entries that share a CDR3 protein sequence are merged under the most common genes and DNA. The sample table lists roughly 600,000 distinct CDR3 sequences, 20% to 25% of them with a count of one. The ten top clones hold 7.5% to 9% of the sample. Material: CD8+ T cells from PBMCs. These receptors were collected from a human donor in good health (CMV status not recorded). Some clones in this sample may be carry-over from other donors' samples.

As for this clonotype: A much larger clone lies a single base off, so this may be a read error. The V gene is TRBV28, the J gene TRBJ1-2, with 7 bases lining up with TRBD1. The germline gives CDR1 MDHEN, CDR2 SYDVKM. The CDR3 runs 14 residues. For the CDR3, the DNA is TGTGCCAGCAGGCGACAGGGCTTTTATGGTGGCTACATCTTC. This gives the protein CASRRQGFYGGYIF.

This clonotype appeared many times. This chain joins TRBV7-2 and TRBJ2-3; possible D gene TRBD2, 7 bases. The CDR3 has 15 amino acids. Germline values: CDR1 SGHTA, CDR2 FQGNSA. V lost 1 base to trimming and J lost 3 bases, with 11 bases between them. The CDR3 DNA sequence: TGTGCCAGCAGCTTAGAGGGGGGGGAGACAGATACGCAGTATTTT. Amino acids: CASSLEGGETDTQYF. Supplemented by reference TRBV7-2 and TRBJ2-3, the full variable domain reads GAGVSQSPSNKVTEKGKDVELRCDPISGHTALYWYRQSLGQGLEFLIYFQGNSAPDKSGLPSDRFSAERTGGSVSTLTIQRTQQEDSAVYLCASSLEGGETDTQYFGPGTRLTVL.

CDR3 residues: CASSNGGDYSPLHF. Written as DNA, the CDR3 is TGTGCCAGCTCTAACGGGGGGGACTATTCACCCCTCCACTTT. The chain joins TRBV28 to TRBJ1-6, with D possibly being TRBD1 (5 bases). Germline lookup yields CDR1 MDHEN and CDR2 SYDVKM. The V and J ends lost 8 bases and 8 bases respectively, with 16 bases between them. The CDR3 has 14 residues.

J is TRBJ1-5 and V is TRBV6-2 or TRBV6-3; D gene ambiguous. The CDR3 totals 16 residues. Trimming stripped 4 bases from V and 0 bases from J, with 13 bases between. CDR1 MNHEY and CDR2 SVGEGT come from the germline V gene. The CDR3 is CASSLDRVGSNQPQHF. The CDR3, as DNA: TGTGCCAGCAGTTTAGACCGTGTCGGTAGCAATCAGCCCCAGCATTTT.

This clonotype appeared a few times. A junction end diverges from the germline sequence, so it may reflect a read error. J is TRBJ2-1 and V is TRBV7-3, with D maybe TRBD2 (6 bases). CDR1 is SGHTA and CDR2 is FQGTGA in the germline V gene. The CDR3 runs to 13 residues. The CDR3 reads CASTLGGNNEQFF. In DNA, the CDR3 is TGTGCCAGCACCTTAGGCGGGAACAATGAGCAGTTCTTC.

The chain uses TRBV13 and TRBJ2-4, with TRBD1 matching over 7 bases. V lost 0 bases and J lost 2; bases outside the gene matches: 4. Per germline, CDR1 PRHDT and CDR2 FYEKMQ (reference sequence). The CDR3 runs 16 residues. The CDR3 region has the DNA TGTGCCAGCAGCTTAGGGACAGGGTGGACCAAAAACATTCAGTACTTC. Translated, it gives CASSLGTGWTKNIQYF.

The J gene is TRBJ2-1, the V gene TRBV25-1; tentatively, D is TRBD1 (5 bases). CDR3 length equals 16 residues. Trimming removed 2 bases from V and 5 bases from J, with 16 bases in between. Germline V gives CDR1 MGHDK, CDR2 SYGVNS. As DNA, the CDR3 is TGTGCCAGCAGTGAAATCGATTTGTGGGGCGACAATGAGCAGTTCTTC. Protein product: CASSEIDLWGDNEQFF.

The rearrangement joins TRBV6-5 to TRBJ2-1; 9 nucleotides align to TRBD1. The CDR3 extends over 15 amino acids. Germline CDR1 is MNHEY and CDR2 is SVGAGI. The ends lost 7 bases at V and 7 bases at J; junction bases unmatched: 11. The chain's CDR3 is CASTPTGGRWNEQFF. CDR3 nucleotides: TGTGCCAGCACCCCGACAGGGGGACGCTGGAATGAGCAGTTCTTC.

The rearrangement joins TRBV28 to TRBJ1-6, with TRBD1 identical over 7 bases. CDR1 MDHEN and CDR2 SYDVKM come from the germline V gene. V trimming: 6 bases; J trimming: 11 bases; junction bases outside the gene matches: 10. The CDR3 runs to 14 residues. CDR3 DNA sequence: TGTGCCAGCAGACCAGGGGGTATGGGGACACCCCTCCACTTT. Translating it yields CASRPGGMGTPLHF.

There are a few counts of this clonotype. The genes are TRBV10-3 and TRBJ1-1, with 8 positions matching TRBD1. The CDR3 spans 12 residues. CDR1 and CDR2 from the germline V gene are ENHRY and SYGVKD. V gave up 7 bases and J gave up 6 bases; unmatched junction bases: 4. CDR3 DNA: TGTGCCATCAAGGACAGGGCCCCTGAAGCTTTCTTT. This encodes CAIKDRAPEAFF.

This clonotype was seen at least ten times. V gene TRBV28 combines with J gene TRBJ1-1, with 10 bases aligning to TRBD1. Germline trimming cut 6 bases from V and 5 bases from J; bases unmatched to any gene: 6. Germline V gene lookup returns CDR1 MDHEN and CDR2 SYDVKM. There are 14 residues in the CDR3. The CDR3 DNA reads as TGTGCCAGCAGCGACAGGGGGCATCGGACTGAAGCTTTCTTT. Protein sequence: CASSDRGHRTEAFF.

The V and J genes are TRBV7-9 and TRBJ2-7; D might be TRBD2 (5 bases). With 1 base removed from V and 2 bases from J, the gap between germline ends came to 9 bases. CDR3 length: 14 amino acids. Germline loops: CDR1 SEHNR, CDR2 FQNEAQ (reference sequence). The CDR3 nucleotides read TGTGCCAGCAGCTTAGAGGAGGAAGCCTACGAGCAGTACGTC. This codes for CASSLEEEAYEQYV.

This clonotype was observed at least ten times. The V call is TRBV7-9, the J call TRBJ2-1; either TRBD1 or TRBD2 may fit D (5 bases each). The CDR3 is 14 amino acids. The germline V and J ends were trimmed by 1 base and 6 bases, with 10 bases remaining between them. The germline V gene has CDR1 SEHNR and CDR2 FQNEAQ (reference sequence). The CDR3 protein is CASSLGAGGNEQFF. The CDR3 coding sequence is TGTGCCAGCAGCTTAGGTGCTGGGGGCAATGAGCAGTTCTTC.

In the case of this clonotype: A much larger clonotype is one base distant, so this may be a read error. As DNA, the CDR3 is TGTGCCTGCAGTTACTCTGGCAGCAACACTGAAGCTTTCTTT. It translates to CACSYSGSNTEAFF. The V gene is TRBV6-6, the J gene TRBJ1-1; no clear D. Germline CDR1 and CDR2: MNHNY and SVGAGI (reference sequence). The CDR3 contains 14 residues.

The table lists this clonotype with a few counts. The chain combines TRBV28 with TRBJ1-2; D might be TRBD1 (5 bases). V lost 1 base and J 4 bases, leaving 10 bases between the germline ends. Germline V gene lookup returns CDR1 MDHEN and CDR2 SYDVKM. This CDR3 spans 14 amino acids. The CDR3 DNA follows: TGTGCCAGCAGTTTATCCGGGGGTGGCTATGGCTACACCTTC. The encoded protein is CASSLSGGGYGYTF.

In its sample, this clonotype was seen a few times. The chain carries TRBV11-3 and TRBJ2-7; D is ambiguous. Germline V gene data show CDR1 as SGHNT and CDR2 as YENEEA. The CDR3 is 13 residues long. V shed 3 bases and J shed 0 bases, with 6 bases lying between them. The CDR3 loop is CASSLANSYEQYF. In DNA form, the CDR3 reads TGTGCCAGCAGCTTGGCCAACTCCTACGAGCAGTACTTC.

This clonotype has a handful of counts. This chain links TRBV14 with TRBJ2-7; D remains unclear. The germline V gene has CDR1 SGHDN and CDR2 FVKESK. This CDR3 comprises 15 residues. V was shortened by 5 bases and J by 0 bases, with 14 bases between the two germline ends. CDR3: CASSAPPRHSYEQYV. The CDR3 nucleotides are TGTGCCAGCAGCGCTCCTCCGCGACACTCCTACGAGCAGTACGTC.

Here the CDR3 DNA reads TGTGCCAGCAGCTTGCCACCTCCTTTGGCGGGGGATCACACCGGGGAGCTGTTTTTT. Translation: CASSLPPPLAGDHTGELFF. This chain links TRBV5-6 with TRBJ2-2; 7 nucleotides align to TRBD2. Losses at the gene ends were 1 base for V and 3 bases for J; bases not matched to a gene: 15. CDR1 and CDR2 from the germline V gene are SGHDT and YYEEEE. The CDR3 is made up of 19 amino acids.

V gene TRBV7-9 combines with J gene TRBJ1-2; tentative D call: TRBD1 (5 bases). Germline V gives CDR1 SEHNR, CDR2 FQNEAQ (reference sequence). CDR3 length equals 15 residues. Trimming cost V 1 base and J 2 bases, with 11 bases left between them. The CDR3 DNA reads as TGTGCCAGCAGCTTAGGGGAGGGGACCAACTATGGCTACACCTTC. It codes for CASSLGEGTNYGYTF.

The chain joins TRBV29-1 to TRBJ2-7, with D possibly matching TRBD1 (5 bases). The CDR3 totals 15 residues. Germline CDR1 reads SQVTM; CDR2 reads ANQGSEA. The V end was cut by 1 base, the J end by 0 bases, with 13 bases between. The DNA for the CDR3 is TGCAGCGTTGAAGGCGCAGGGTTTAACTCCTACGAGCAGTACTTC. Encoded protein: CSVEGAGFNSYEQYF.

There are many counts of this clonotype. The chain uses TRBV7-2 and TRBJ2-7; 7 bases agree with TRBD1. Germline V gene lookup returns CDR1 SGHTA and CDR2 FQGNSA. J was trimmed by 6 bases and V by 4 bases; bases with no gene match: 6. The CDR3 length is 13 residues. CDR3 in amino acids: CASSYRDSSEQYV. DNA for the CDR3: TGTGCCAGCAGCTACCGGGACAGCAGCGAGCAGTACGTC.

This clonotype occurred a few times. CDR3 coding DNA: TGTGCCAGCAGAGCCGGGACTTATCTTAGCGGGAACAATGAGCAGTTCTTC. It encodes CASRAGTYLSGNNEQFF. J is TRBJ2-1 and V is TRBV6-1; 8 positions agree with TRBD2. Trimming cost V 6 bases and J 5 bases; bases outside gene matches: 15. This CDR3 is 17 amino acids long. Germline CDR1 reads MNHNS; CDR2 reads SASEGT.

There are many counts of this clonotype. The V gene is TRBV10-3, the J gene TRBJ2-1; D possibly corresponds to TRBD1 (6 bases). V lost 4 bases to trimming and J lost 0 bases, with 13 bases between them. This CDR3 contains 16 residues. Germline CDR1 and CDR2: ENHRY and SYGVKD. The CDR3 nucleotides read TGTGCCATCAGTGTCTCCAGGGGCAGCTCCTACAATGAGCAGTTCTTC. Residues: CAISVSRGSSYNEQFF.

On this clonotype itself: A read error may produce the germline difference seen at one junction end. The CDR3 reads CASNEVTTVYGYTF. In DNA, the CDR3 is TGTGCCAGCAATGAAGTGACGACGGTCTATGGCTACACCTTC. The J gene is TRBJ1-2, the V gene TRBV6-1, with no clear D. This CDR3 spans 14 amino acids. In germline, CDR1 is MNHNS, CDR2 SASEGT.

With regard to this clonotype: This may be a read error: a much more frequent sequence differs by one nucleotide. CDR3 nucleotides: TGTGCCGGCAGTTTATCTGTATCCCCTGGGGAGACCCAGTACTTC. Amino acids: CAGSLSVSPGETQYF. The chain combines TRBV28 with TRBJ2-5; D ambiguous. Germline values: CDR1 MDHEN, CDR2 SYDVKM. CDR3 length equals 15 residues.

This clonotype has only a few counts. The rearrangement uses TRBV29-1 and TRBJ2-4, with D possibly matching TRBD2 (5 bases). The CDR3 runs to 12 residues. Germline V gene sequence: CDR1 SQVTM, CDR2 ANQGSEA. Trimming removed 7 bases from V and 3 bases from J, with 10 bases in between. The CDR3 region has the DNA TGCAGCGCTGGAGGTAGCAAAAACATTCAGTACTTC. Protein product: CSAGGSKNIQYF.

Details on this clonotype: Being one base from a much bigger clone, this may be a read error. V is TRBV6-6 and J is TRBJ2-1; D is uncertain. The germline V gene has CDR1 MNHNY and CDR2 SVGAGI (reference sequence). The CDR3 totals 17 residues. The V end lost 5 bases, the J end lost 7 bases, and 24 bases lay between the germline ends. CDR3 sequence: CASSGYTNGPRSNEQFF. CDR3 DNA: TGTGCCAGCAGTGGATACACAAACGGACCACGGTCTAATGAGCAGTTCTTC.

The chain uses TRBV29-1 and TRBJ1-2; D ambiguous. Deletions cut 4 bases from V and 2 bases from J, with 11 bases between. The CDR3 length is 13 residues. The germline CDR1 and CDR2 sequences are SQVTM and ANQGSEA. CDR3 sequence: CSVALTGNYGYTF. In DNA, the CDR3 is TGCAGCGTTGCGTTGACGGGCAACTATGGCTACACCTTC.

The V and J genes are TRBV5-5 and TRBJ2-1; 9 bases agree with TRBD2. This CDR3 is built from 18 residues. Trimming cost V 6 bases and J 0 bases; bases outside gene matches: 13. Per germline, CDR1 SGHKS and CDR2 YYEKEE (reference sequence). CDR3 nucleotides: TGTGCCAGCACCGAGACTAGCGGATTCTTTAGCTCCTACAATGAGCAGTTCTTC. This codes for CASTETSGFFSSYNEQFF.

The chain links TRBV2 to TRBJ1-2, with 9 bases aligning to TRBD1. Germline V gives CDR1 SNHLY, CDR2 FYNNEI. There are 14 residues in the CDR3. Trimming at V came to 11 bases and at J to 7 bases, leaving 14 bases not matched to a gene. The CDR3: CAGRGTGTKSGYTF. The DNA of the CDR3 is TGTGCCGGCCGGGGGACAGGGACCAAAAGTGGCTACACCTTC.

CDR3 in DNA: TGCAGCGTTAACGACTATGGCTACACCTTC. Encoded protein: CSVNDYGYTF. The rearrangement links TRBV29-1 to TRBJ1-2; D gene ambiguous. Germline V gene sequence: CDR1 SQVTM, CDR2 ANQGSEA. The CDR3 contains 10 residues. The V gene lost 5 bases and the J gene lost 3 bases, with 4 bases spanning the gap. The whole variable domain, remainder taken from reference TRBV29-1 and TRBJ1-2, is SAVISQKPSRDICQRGTSLTIQCQVDSQVTMMFWYRQQPGQSLTLIATANQGSEATYESGFVIDKFPISRPNLTFSTLTVSNMSPEDSSIYLCSVNDYGYTFGSGTRLTVV.